This entry describes one T cell receptor beta chain. Its binding antigen is unknown. Per-nucleotide qualities are absent, and no much larger clonotype sits a single base away. This entry is derived from a study of blood T cell repertoires in COVID-19 (dated by TCRdb to about 2020). Context from the whole study: Samples from collaborators originated in the United States, Italy and Spain and spanned both the acute and convalescent phases of COVID-19. The prospective study material was composed of cDNA or gDNA derived from T cells, B-cell-depleted T cells, or PBMCs. Deeply sampled blood TCRbeta repertoires from subjects exposed to, actively infected with, or recovered from COVID-19 were included in the dataset. The repertoires were made available in a free public database intended to serve as a resource for research on the immune response to SARS-CoV-2. The samples were drawn from the first 160 participants of the ongoing ImmuneRACE study and from 950 to 1,500 subjects provided by 6 global collaborators. Sample metadata almost always included a de-identified subject ID, COVID-19 status, age in years and sex. Where available, HLA class I and class II types were taken from metadata supplied by the sample provider and were not determined by assay-based typing. Here is what the overall study found, with its caveats: How much clinical and demographic metadata was included differed by source and by participant, and the metadata was provided uncurated.

Each collaborating institution followed its own protocols to collect whole blood in K2EDTA tubes. For TCRbeta analysis, collaborators shipped samples as frozen whole blood, isolated PBMCs, or DNA extracted from either of those sample types. CDR1 GTSNPN and CDR2 SVGIG are derived from the germline V gene (reference sequence). A distance of 14 bases separates the germline ends of V and J, which lose 2 bases and 7 bases respectively. The CDR3 holds 14 amino acids from the cysteine to the phenylalanine. The only DNA kept is the CDR3, 42 bases in frame from the first base. The immunoSEQ Assay, a bias-controlled multiplex PCR, was used to amplify TCRbeta CDR3 regions from genomic DNA. The source study handled its data this way. The number of nucleated cells in each sample was estimated from the amplification of reference gene primers within the assay. To quantify the absolute abundance of each unique TCRbeta CDR3 rearrangement, sequence reads were collapsed and filtered. For each sample, productive Simpson clonality was calculated as the square root of Simpson's diversity index over productive rearrangements. Not all clones reach the TCRdb copy of this immuneACCESS table, which keeps in-frame sequences only. Checked studies attribute under half of the gap to unresolved V genes and leave the rest unexplained. V and J calls and clone size follow that table, whereas D and trimming were derived from the DNA. This sample gives some 70,000 clones in total; around 88% of them show up just once. The ten largest clones take up 6% to 7% of the sample.

The origin of this receptor is a woman aged 70-85 years with acute or convalescent COVID-19. The chain is assembled from TRBV30 and TRBJ1-4, with TRBD1 as a weak D call on 5 bases. The sample consisted of peripheral blood. The DNA sequence follows: TGTGCCTGGAGTAAAGACGCGGGGGGTGAAAAACTGTTTTTT. Translated, this gives CAWSKDAGGEKLFF.